This T cell receptor beta chain originates from a study of T cells in Graves' hyperthyroidism and ophthalmopathy. CDR1 is MNHNS, CDR2 SASEGT, per germline. The CDR3 spans 15 residues. Between the trimmed V and J ends, which lost 1 base and 3 bases, there was a span of 12 bases. Each patient was aged 18 to 65 and had newly diagnosed hyperthyroidism of under 2 months' duration. Orbital computed tomography and thyroid ultrasound, together with serum TRAb and thyroxine and clinical symptoms, were used for diagnoses. Amplification targeted TCR beta CDR3 regions from RNA transcripts. A first-round RT-PCR of the TCR CDR3 used the HTBI primer set. Each CDR3 protein gets one entry after TCRdb re-called the multiplex PCR reads with MiXCR. The sample contains around 690,000 distinct CDR3 sequences, approximately 15% of which appear only once.

Sequenced sample: blood. This sequence joins TRBV6-1 and TRBJ1-2, with D maybe TRBD1 (5 bases). The source is a man in his fifties with Graves' hyperthyroidism. The CDR3 nucleotides are TGTGCCAGCAGTGAAGGGGCCAGGGCCGACTATGGCTACACCTTC. Protein product: CASSEGARADYGYTF.